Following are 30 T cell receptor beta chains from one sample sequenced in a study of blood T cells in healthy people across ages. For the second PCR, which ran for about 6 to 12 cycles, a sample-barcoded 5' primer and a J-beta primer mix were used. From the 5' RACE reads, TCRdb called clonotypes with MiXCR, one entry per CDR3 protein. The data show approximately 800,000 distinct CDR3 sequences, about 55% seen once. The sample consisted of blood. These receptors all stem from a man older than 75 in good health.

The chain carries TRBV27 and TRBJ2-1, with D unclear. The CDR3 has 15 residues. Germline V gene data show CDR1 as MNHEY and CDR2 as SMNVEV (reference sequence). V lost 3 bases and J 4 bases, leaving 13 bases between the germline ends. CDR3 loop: CASSLGSLLYNEQFF. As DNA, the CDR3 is TGTGCCAGCAGTTTGGGCAGCCTCCTATACAATGAGCAGTTCTTC.

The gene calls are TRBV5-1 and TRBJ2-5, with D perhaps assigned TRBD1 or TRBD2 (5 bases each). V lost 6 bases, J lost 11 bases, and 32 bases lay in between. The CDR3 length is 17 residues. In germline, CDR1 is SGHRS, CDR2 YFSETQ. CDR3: CASTAGPGLPNLHEQYF. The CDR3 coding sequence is TGCGCCAGCACGGCAGGGCCAGGACTCCCTAACCTCCATGAGCAGTACTTC. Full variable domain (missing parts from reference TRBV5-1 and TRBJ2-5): KAGVTQTPRYLIKTRGQQVTLSCSPISGHRSVSWYQQTPGQGLQFLFEYFSETQRNKGNFPGRFSGRQFSNSRSEMNVSTLELGDSALYLCASTAGPGLPNLHEQYFGPGTRLLVL.

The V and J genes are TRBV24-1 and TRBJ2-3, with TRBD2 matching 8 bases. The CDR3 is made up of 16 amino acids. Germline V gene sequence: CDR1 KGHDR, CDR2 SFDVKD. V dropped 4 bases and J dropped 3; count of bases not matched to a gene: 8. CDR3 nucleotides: TGTGCCACCAGTGACCCCAGACTAGCGTCTACAGATACGCAGTATTTT. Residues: CATSDPRLASTDTQYF.

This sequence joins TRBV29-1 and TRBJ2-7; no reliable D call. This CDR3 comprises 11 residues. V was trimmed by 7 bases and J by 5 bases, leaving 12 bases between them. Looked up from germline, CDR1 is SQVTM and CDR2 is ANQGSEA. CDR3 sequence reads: CSAQSGHEQYF. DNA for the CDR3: TGCAGCGCCCAGTCCGGACACGAGCAGTACTTC.

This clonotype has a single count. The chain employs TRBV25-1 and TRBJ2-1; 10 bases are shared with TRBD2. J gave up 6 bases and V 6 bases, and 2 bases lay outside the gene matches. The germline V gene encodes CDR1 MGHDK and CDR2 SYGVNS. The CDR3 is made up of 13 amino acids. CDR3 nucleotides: TGTGCCAGCAGGCCTAGCGGGAGCAATGAGCAGTTCTTC. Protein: CASRPSGSNEQFF.

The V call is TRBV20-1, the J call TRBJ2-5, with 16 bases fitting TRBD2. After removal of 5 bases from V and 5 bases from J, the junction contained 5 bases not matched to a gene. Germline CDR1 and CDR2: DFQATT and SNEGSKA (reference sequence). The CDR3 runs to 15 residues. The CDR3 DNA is TGCAGTGCTTTGGGGACTAGCGGGAGGGGCGAGACCCAGTACTTC. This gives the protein CSALGTSGRGETQYF.

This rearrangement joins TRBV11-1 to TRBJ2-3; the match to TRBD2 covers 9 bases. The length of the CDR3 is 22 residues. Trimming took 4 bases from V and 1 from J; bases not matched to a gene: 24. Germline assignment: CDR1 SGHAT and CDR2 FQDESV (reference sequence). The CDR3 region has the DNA TGTGCCAGCAGCTCCTCCAACAGGGACCCGGCGGGAGGGCCAGAGGGCACAGATACGCAGTATTTT. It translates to CASSSSNRDPAGGPEGTDTQYF.

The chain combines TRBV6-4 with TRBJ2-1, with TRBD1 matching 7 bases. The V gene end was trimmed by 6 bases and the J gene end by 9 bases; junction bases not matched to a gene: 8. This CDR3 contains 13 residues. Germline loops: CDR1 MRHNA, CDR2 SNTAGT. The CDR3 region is CASSLQGYTEQFF. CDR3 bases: TGTGCCAGCAGCCTACAGGGGTATACTGAGCAGTTCTTC.

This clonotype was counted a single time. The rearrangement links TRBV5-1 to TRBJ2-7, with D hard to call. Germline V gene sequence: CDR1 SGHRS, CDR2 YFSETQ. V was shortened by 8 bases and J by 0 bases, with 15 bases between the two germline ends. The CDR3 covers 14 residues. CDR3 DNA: TGCGCCAGTAGCACCCAGACACTCTCCTACGAGCAGTACTTC. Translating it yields CASSTQTLSYEQYF.

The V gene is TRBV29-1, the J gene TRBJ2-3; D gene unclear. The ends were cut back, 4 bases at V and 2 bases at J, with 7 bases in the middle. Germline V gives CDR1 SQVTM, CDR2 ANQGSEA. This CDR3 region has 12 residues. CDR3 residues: CSVVGITDTQYF. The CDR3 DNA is TGCAGCGTTGTGGGTATCACAGATACGCAGTATTTT.

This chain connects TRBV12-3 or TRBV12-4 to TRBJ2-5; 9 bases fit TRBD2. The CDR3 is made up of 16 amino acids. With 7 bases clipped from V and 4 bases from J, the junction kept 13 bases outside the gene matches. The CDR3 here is CASTMVAGVKSETQYF. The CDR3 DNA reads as TGTGCCAGCACTATGGTAGCGGGAGTGAAGTCAGAGACCCAGTACTTC.

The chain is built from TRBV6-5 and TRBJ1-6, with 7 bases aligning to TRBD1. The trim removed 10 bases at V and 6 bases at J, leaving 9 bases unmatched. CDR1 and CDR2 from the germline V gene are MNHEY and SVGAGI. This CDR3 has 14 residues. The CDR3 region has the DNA TGTGCCACTAGGGGCACAGGGGTTAATTCACCCCTCCACTTT. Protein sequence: CATRGTGVNSPLHF.

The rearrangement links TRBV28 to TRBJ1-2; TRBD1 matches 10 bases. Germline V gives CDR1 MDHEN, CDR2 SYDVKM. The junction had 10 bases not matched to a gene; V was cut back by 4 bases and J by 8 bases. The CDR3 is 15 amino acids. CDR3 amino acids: CASSSGQGVISGYTF. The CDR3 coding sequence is TGTGCCAGCAGTTCTGGACAGGGGGTAATTTCAGGCTACACCTTC.

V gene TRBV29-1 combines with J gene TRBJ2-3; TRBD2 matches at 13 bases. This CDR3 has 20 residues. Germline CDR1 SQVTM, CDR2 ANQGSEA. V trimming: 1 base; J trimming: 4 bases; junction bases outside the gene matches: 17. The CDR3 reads CSVEGKGLAGRRVGADTQYF. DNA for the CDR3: TGCAGCGTTGAAGGAAAGGGACTAGCGGGGAGGAGAGTGGGCGCAGATACGCAGTATTTT.

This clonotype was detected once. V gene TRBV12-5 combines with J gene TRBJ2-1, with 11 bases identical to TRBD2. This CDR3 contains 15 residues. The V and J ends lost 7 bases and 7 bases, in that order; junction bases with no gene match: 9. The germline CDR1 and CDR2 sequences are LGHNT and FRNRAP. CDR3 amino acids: CASALERTSGNEQFF. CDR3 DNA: TGTGCTAGTGCCCTCGAAAGGACTAGCGGGAATGAGCAGTTCTTC. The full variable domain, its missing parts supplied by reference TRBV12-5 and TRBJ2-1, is DARVTQTPRHKVTEMGQEVTMRCQPILGHNTVFWYRQTMMQGLELLAYFRNRAPLDDSGMPKDRFSAEMPDATLATLKIQPSEPRDSAVYFCASALERTSGNEQFFGPGTRLTVL.

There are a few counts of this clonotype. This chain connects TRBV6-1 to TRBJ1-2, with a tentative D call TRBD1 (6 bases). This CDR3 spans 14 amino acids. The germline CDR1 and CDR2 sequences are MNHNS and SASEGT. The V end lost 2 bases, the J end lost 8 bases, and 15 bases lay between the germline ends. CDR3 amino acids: CASSESIRGDGYTF. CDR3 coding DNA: TGTGCCAGCAGTGAATCGATCAGGGGCGACGGCTACACCTTC.

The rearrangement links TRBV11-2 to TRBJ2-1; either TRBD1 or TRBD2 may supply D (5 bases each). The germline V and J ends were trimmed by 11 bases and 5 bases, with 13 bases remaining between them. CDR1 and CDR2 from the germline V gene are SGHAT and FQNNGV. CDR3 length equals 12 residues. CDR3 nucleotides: TGTGCCGGAAGGGACGGCAACAATGAGCAGTTCTTC. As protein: CAGRDGNNEQFF.

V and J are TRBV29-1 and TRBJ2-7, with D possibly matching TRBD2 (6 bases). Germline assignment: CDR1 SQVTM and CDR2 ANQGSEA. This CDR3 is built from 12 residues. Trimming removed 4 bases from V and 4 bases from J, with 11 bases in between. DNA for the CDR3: TGCAGCGTTGGGGAGGACCAATACGAGCAGTACTTC. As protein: CSVGEDQYEQYF.

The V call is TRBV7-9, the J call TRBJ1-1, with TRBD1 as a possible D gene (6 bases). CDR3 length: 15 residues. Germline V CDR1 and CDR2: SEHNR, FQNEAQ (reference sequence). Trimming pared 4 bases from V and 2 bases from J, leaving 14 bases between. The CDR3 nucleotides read TGTGCCAGCAGCTCAGGGGTGAGGGTTAACACTGAAGCTTTCTTT. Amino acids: CASSSGVRVNTEAFF. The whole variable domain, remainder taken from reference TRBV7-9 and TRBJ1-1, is DTGVSQNPRHKITKRGQNVTFRCDPISEHNRLYWYRQTLGQGPEFLTYFQNEAQLEKSRLLSDRFSAERPKGSFSTLEIQRTEQGDSAMYLCASSSGVRVNTEAFFGQGTRLTVV.

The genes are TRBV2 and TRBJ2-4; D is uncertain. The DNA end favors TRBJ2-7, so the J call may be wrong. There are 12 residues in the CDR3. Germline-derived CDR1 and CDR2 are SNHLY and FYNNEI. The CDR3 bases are TGTGCCAGCAGTGAAGGGTTTAGCGAGCAGTACTTC. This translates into CASSEGFSEQYF.

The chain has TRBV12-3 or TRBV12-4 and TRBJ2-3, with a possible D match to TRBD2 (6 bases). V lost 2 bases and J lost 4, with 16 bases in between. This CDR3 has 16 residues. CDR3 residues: CASSLPRLGGPDTQYF. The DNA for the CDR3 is TGTGCCAGCAGTTTACCTCGGTTGGGAGGACCAGATACGCAGTATTTT.

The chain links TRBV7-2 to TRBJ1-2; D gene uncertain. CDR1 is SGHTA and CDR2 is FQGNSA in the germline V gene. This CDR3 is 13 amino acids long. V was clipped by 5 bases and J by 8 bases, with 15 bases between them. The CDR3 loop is CASSPHMVGGYTF. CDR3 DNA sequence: TGTGCCAGCAGCCCCCATATGGTGGGAGGCTACACCTTC.

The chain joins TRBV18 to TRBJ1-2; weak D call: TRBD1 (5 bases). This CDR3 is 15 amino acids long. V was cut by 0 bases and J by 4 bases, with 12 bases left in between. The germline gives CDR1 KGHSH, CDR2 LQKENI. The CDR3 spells CASSPPDTLGYGYTF. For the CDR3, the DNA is TGTGCCAGCTCACCACCGGACACCCTCGGCTATGGCTACACCTTC.

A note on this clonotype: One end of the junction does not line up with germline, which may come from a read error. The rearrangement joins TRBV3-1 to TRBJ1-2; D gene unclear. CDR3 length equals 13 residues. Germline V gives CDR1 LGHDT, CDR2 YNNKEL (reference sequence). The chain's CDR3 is CACSQSASYGYTF. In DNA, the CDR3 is TGTGCCTGCAGCCAGTCGGCTTCTTATGGCTACACCTTC.

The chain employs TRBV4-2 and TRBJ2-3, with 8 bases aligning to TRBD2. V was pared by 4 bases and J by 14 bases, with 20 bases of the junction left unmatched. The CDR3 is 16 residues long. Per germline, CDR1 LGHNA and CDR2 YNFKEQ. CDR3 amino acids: CASSPRSREANRDAYF. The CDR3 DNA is TGTGCCAGCAGCCCCCGGTCGCGGGAGGCGAACAGAGACGCGTATTTT.

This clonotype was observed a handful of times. CDR3 sequence: CASSSWGQNSYEQYF. CDR3 in DNA: TGTGCCAGCAGTTCCTGGGGACAGAACTCCTACGAGCAGTACTTC. The V and J genes are TRBV28 and TRBJ2-7, with TRBD1 matching over 7 bases. V gave up 4 bases and J gave up 0 bases; unmatched junction bases: 6. Germline lookup yields CDR1 MDHEN and CDR2 SYDVKM. The CDR3 has 15 amino acids.

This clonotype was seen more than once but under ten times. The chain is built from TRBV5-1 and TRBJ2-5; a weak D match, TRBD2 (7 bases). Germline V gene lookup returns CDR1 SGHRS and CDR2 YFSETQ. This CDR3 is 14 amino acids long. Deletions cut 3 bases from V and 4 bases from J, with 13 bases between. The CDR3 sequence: CASSSGGLPETQYF. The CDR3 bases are TGCGCCAGCAGCTCGGGGGGCCTACCAGAGACCCAGTACTTC.

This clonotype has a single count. The CDR3 nucleotides are TGTGCCAGCAGCCAAGTTTTGTCGAGGGTCGGAGAGACCCAGTACTTC. Translating it yields CASSQVLSRVGETQYF. The chain has TRBV14 and TRBJ2-5; D may be TRBD2 (5 bases). The germline V and J ends were trimmed by 1 base and 4 bases, with 16 bases remaining between them. This CDR3 contains 16 residues. The V gene's germline CDR1 is SGHDN and CDR2 FVKESK.

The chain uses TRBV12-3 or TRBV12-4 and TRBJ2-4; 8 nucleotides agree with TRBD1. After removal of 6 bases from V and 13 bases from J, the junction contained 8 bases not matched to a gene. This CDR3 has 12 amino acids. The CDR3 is CASRRRGQEQYF. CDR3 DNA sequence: TGTGCCAGCAGAAGGAGGGGACAGGAGCAGTACTTC.

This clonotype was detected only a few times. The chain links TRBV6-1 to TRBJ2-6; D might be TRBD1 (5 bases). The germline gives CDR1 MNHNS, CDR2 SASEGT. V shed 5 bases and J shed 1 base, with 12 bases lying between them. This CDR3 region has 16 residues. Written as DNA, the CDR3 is TGTGCCAGCAGTAGAAGGGGTGGATCTGGGGCCAACGTCCTGACTTTC. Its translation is CASSRRGGSGANVLTF.